Listed below are T cell receptor beta chains from one sample, sequenced in a study of cytomegalovirus exposure and HLA in healthy donors. The protocol was immunoSEQ multiplex PCR, while the TCRdb copy is restricted to in-frame clones and leaves out a portion. The sample carries about 160,000 clones, roughly 80% recorded once. The specimen sequenced was PBMCs. The origin of the receptors is a female donor in good health and CMV-seronegative. The CDR3 runs from the conserved cysteine through the conserved F or W. Fields, in order: D gene, CDR3 length, V gene, J gene, clone size, CDR3 protein, CDR3 DNA. The D gene is left open where the match is weak. Not every row has a clone size; where given, it reads once, few, many or a size class.

d_call: .; cdr3_length: 17; v_call: TRBV5-1; j_call: TRBJ1-2; clone_size: .; cdr3_aa: CASREPNPTTGFYGYTF; cdr3_nt: TGCGCCAGCAGGGAGCCTAACCCAACTACAGGATTTTATGGCTACACCTTC
d_call: .; cdr3_length: 15; v_call: TRBV15; j_call: TRBJ1-3; clone_size: .; cdr3_aa: CATSRDSGVGNTIYF; cdr3_nt: TGTGCCACCAGCAGAGATTCAGGGGTCGGAAACACCATATATTTT
d_call: TRBD2; cdr3_length: 14; v_call: TRBV4-2; j_call: TRBJ2-7; clone_size: .; cdr3_aa: CASSQDTSEDEQYF; cdr3_nt: TGTGCCAGCAGCCAAGATACTAGCGAGGACGAGCAGTACTTC
d_call: .; cdr3_length: 12; v_call: TRBV29-1; j_call: TRBJ1-1; clone_size: .; cdr3_aa: CSVAPQWTEAFF; cdr3_nt: TGCAGCGTGGCCCCTCAGTGGACTGAAGCTTTCTTT
d_call: TRBD1; cdr3_length: 17; v_call: TRBV5-1; j_call: TRBJ1-2; clone_size: few; cdr3_aa: CASSLGDLPGQGYGYTF; cdr3_nt: TGCGCCAGCAGCTTGGGGGATCTACCGGGACAGGGGTACGGCTACACCTTC
d_call: .; cdr3_length: 11; v_call: TRBV29-1; j_call: TRBJ2-7; clone_size: .; cdr3_aa: CSAGTPYEQYF; cdr3_nt: TGCAGCGCCGGGACTCCCTACGAGCAGTACTTC
d_call: .; cdr3_length: 12; v_call: TRBV6-5; j_call: TRBJ2-5; clone_size: .; cdr3_aa: CAGSPGRETQYF; cdr3_nt: TGTGCCGGCAGCCCTGGTAGAGAGACCCAGTACTTC
d_call: .; cdr3_length: 15; v_call: TRBV5-1; j_call: TRBJ1-2; clone_size: once; cdr3_aa: CASREGTPANYGYTF; cdr3_nt: TGCGCCAGCCGGGAGGGCACCCCAGCTAACTATGGCTACACCTTC
d_call: .; cdr3_length: 14; v_call: TRBV4-1; j_call: TRBJ1-1; clone_size: .; cdr3_aa: CASSQVTGNTEAFF; cdr3_nt: TGCGCCAGCAGCCAAGTAACGGGGAACACTGAAGCTTTCTTT
d_call: .; cdr3_length: 14; v_call: TRBV19; j_call: TRBJ2-3; clone_size: few; cdr3_aa: CASSPRTVTDTQYF; cdr3_nt: TGTGCCAGTAGTCCCAGGACAGTCACAGATACGCAGTATTTT
d_call: .; cdr3_length: 13; v_call: TRBV21-1; j_call: TRBJ2-7; clone_size: .; cdr3_aa: CASSKQGAQEQYF; cdr3_nt: TGTGCCAGCAGCAAACAGGGGGCTCAGGAGCAGTACTTC
d_call: .; cdr3_length: 15; v_call: TRBV21-1; j_call: TRBJ1-5; clone_size: .; cdr3_aa: CASSERASGEQPQHF; cdr3_nt: TGTGCCAGCAGCGAGAGGGCGTCGGGGGAGCAGCCCCAGCATTTT
d_call: .; cdr3_length: 16; v_call: TRBV7-8; j_call: TRBJ1-1; clone_size: .; cdr3_aa: CASSQLAAYQNTEAFF; cdr3_nt: TGTGCCAGCAGCCAATTAGCAGCTTACCAGAACACTGAAGCTTTCTTT
d_call: TRBD1; cdr3_length: 14; v_call: TRBV19; j_call: TRBJ1-1; clone_size: .; cdr3_aa: CASSKTGVNTEAFF; cdr3_nt: TGTGCCAGTAGTAAGACAGGGGTTAACACTGAAGCTTTCTTT
d_call: TRBD1; cdr3_length: 18; v_call: TRBV13; j_call: TRBJ2-3; clone_size: once; cdr3_aa: CASSLGGTARHSVDTQYF; cdr3_nt: TGTGCCAGCAGCTTAGGTGGGACAGCACGACATAGCGTGGATACGCAGTATTTT
d_call: TRBD1; cdr3_length: 14; v_call: TRBV7-9; j_call: TRBJ1-4; clone_size: .; cdr3_aa: CASNTGGAYEKLFF; cdr3_nt: TGTGCCAGCAACACAGGGGGCGCTTATGAAAAACTGTTTTTT
d_call: .; cdr3_length: 15; v_call: TRBV5-4; j_call: TRBJ2-7; clone_size: .; cdr3_aa: CASSLAYRSSYEQYF; cdr3_nt: TGTGCCAGCAGCTTGGCTTACAGAAGCTCCTACGAGCAGTACTTC
d_call: .; cdr3_length: 16; v_call: TRBV4-1; j_call: TRBJ1-2; clone_size: .; cdr3_aa: CASSQATPRVGYGYTF; cdr3_nt: TGCGCCAGCAGCCAAGCTACCCCCAGGGTCGGCTATGGCTACACCTTC
d_call: TRBD1; cdr3_length: 15; v_call: TRBV30; j_call: TRBJ1-2; clone_size: .; cdr3_aa: CAWSVQGAVRGGYTF; cdr3_nt: TGTGCCTGGAGTGTACAGGGGGCGGTTAGGGGAGGCTACACCTTC
d_call: TRBD2; cdr3_length: 16; v_call: TRBV7-2; j_call: TRBJ2-5; clone_size: .; cdr3_aa: CASSLKIGAGQETQYF; cdr3_nt: TGTGCCAGCAGCCTCAAAATAGGAGCGGGACAAGAGACCCAGTACTTC
d_call: TRBD1; cdr3_length: 15; v_call: TRBV5-6; j_call: TRBJ1-6; clone_size: .; cdr3_aa: CASSLYDRADSPLHF; cdr3_nt: TGTGCCAGCAGCCTATACGACAGGGCCGATTCACCCCTCCACTTT
d_call: .; cdr3_length: 15; v_call: TRBV5-1; j_call: TRBJ1-5; clone_size: .; cdr3_aa: CASSLGPEINQPQHF; cdr3_nt: TGCGCCAGCAGCTTGGGGCCGGAGATCAATCAGCCCCAGCATTTT
d_call: .; cdr3_length: 13; v_call: TRBV7-3; j_call: TRBJ1-1; clone_size: .; cdr3_aa: CASSTLRSTEAFF; cdr3_nt: TGTGCCAGCAGTACTTTACGAAGCACTGAAGCTTTCTTT
d_call: .; cdr3_length: 14; v_call: TRBV5-1; j_call: TRBJ2-5; clone_size: few; cdr3_aa: CASRDTLSQETQYF; cdr3_nt: TGCGCCAGCAGGGACACCCTTTCCCAAGAGACCCAGTACTTC
d_call: .; cdr3_length: 13; v_call: TRBV25-1; j_call: TRBJ2-3; clone_size: .; cdr3_aa: CASSESEPLTQYF; cdr3_nt: TGTGCCAGCAGTGAATCGGAGCCCCTCACGCAGTATTTT
d_call: .; cdr3_length: 16; v_call: TRBV13; j_call: TRBJ1-1; clone_size: .; cdr3_aa: CASSLEVGRQGTEAFF; cdr3_nt: TGTGCCAGCAGCTTAGAAGTCGGTCGGCAGGGCACTGAAGCTTTCTTT
d_call: .; cdr3_length: 12; v_call: TRBV6-1; j_call: TRBJ1-2; clone_size: .; cdr3_aa: CASSETDYGYTF; cdr3_nt: TGTGCCAGCAGTGAGACAGATTATGGCTACACCTTC
d_call: .; cdr3_length: 15; v_call: TRBV2; j_call: TRBJ2-7; clone_size: .; cdr3_aa: CASSTTGQGGHEQYF; cdr3_nt: TGTGCCAGCAGCACAACTGGACAGGGAGGGCACGAGCAGTACTTC
d_call: .; cdr3_length: 15; v_call: TRBV9; j_call: TRBJ1-2; clone_size: .; cdr3_aa: CASSAGIGQIGLFTF; cdr3_nt: TGTGCCAGCAGCGCCGGAATCGGACAGATTGGTTTATTTACCTTC
d_call: TRBD1; cdr3_length: 15; v_call: TRBV30; j_call: TRBJ2-2; clone_size: many; cdr3_aa: CAWGTGGRNTGELFF; cdr3_nt: TGTGCCTGGGGGACAGGGGGTCGGAACACCGGGGAGCTGTTTTTT
d_call: .; cdr3_length: 14; v_call: TRBV7-9; j_call: TRBJ2-1; clone_size: .; cdr3_aa: CASGRRSSYNEQFF; cdr3_nt: TGTGCCAGCGGTCGGCGGTCCTCCTACAATGAGCAGTTCTTC
d_call: TRBD1; cdr3_length: 14; v_call: TRBV25-1; j_call: TRBJ1-2; clone_size: .; cdr3_aa: CASSELPTGDGYTF; cdr3_nt: TGTGCCAGCAGTGAACTCCCGACAGGGGATGGCTACACCTTC
d_call: TRBD1; cdr3_length: 16; v_call: TRBV28; j_call: TRBJ2-7; clone_size: once; cdr3_aa: CASSPTLRGLVYEQYF; cdr3_nt: TGTGCCAGCAGTCCCACTCTAAGGGGGCTTGTGTACGAGCAGTACTTC
d_call: TRBD2; cdr3_length: 16; v_call: TRBV11-2; j_call: TRBJ2-3; clone_size: .; cdr3_aa: CASSRASLRGKDTQYF; cdr3_nt: TGTGCCAGCAGCCGGGCCTCGTTGCGGGGGAAAGATACGCAGTATTTT
d_call: TRBD2; cdr3_length: 14; v_call: TRBV7-2; j_call: TRBJ2-7; clone_size: .; cdr3_aa: CASSLGGTNYEQYF; cdr3_nt: TGTGCCAGCAGCTTAGGCGGGACTAACTACGAGCAGTACTTC
d_call: .; cdr3_length: 15; v_call: TRBV6-1; j_call: TRBJ1-6; clone_size: .; cdr3_aa: CASSEGRGHNSPLHF; cdr3_nt: TGTGCCAGCAGTGAAGGCAGGGGACATAATTCACCCCTCCACTTT
d_call: TRBD1; cdr3_length: 14; v_call: TRBV7-2; j_call: TRBJ2-5; clone_size: .; cdr3_aa: CASSNNRGKETQYF; cdr3_nt: TGTGCCAGCAGTAATAACAGGGGAAAAGAGACCCAGTACTTC